What follows are 21 T cell receptor beta chains derived from one specimen sequenced in a study of memory CD4+ T cells and cytomegalovirus serostatus. Single viable CD3+CD4+CD8-CD45RO+ cells were sorted as the memory CD4+ T cells. Measured with immunoSEQ multiplex PCR; TCRdb has only the in-frame clones, and not every one. Among about 40,000 clones listed, 78% were seen once. The sequenced material came from memory CD4+ T cells from blood. The receptors were sampled from an adult in good health and CMV-seronegative.

In this sample, this clone turned up a few times. The CDR3 sequence: CASSLGLSNSPLHF. The CDR3, as DNA: TGTGCCAGCAGTTTAGGTCTCAGTAATTCACCCCTCCACTTT. The genes are TRBV28 and TRBJ1-6; D not certain. Trimming took 2 bases from V and 6 from J, leaving 8 bases between them. The CDR3 runs 14 residues. Germline lookup yields CDR1 MDHEN and CDR2 SYDVKM.

There are a few counts of this clone. V gene TRBV19 combines with J gene TRBJ1-5; D not certain. The germline V gene has CDR1 LNHDA and CDR2 SQIVND (reference sequence). This CDR3 region has 15 residues. V dropped 9 bases and J dropped 4 bases, with 19 bases sitting between them. DNA for the CDR3: TGTGCCAGCCTTCCCGACATGCGATTAAATCAGCCCCAGCATTTT. This sequence encodes CASLPDMRLNQPQHF.

The genes are TRBV5-8 and TRBJ1-1; no clear D. Trimming removed 0 bases from V and 8 bases from J, with 5 bases in between. Germline CDR1 reads SGHTS; CDR2 reads YDEGEE. CDR3 length: 11 amino acids. CDR3 region: CASSLVREAFF. CDR3 in DNA: TGTGCCAGCAGCTTGGTGCGGGAAGCTTTCTTT.

CDR3 nucleotide sequence: TGTGCCAGCAGCAGGACAGGGGTTTCCAAGAACACTGAAGCTTTCTTT. Translating gives CASSRTGVSKNTEAFF. The gene calls are TRBV25-1 and TRBJ1-1, with 9 bases fitting TRBD1. V lost 6 bases and J lost 1; bases outside the gene matches: 9. Germline loops: CDR1 MGHDK, CDR2 SYGVNS. The CDR3 spans 16 residues.

The chain carries TRBV6-1 and TRBJ2-7, with TRBD1 matching 8 bases. This CDR3 is built from 16 residues. The trim removed 2 bases at V and 3 bases at J, leaving 9 bases unmatched. Germline loops: CDR1 MNHNS, CDR2 SASEGT. The DNA of the CDR3 is TGTGCCAGCAGTGAATCGCCGGGACAGGCCTTCTACGAGCAGTACTTC. It encodes CASSESPGQAFYEQYF.

The chain joins TRBV9 to TRBJ2-3; 11 nucleotides match TRBD1. The germline V gene has CDR1 SGDLS and CDR2 YYNGEE. Trimming cost V 0 bases and J 4 bases; bases outside gene matches: 7. The CDR3 has 17 amino acids. The CDR3 nucleotides read TGTGCCAGCAGCGTAGGGGGACAGGGGGGGATGGCAGATACGCAGTATTTT. Translation gives CASSVGGQGGMADTQYF.

This chain joins TRBV25-1 and TRBJ2-7; D tentatively reads TRBD1 or TRBD2 (5 bases each). V was shortened by 4 bases and J by 1 base, with 8 bases between the two germline ends. CDR1 and CDR2 (germline): MGHDK, SYGVNS. The CDR3 consists of 13 residues. CDR3 sequence: CASSGDGSYEQYF. The DNA of the CDR3 is TGTGCCAGCAGTGGGGACGGTTCCTACGAGCAGTACTTC.

This CDR3 is CASSLDSRRANVLTF. CDR3 sequence (DNA): TGTGCCAGCAGCTTAGACAGTCGGCGGGCCAACGTCCTGACTTTC. The chain uses TRBV11-2 and TRBJ2-6; D not certain. The V and J ends lost 0 bases and 5 bases respectively, with 8 bases between them. Germline V gene sequence: CDR1 SGHAT, CDR2 FQNNGV. The CDR3 is 15 amino acids.

The chain couples TRBV5-6 to TRBJ2-2, with D hard to call. CDR1 is SGHDT, CDR2 YYEEEE, per germline. Trimming cost V 2 bases and J 4 bases, with 0 bases left between them. This CDR3 has 11 amino acids. The CDR3 region is CASSFTGELFF. CDR3 coding DNA: TGTGCCAGCAGCTTCACCGGGGAGCTGTTTTTT.

The J gene is TRBJ1-1, the V gene TRBV11-2; no clear D. Germline CDR1 and CDR2: SGHAT and FQNNGV. V was clipped by 0 bases and J by 1 base, with 6 bases between them. CDR3 length: 14 amino acids. CDR3 coding DNA: TGTGCCAGCAGCTTAGACATAAAGAACACTGAAGCTTTCTTT. Its protein product is CASSLDIKNTEAFF.

The rearrangement links TRBV7-2 to TRBJ1-5; no reliable D call. Deletions cut 3 bases from V and 8 bases from J, with 8 bases between. There are 12 residues in the CDR3. Germline V gene data show CDR1 as SGHTA and CDR2 as FQGNSA. The CDR3 DNA reads TGTGCCAGCAGCTTTGCGGGGAAGCCCCAGCATTTT. Its protein product is CASSFAGKPQHF.

In DNA, the CDR3 is TGTGCCAGCAGCGTAGTGATAGGAGGGGTACTGTTTTTT. As protein: CASSVVIGGVLFF. This chain joins TRBV9 and TRBJ1-4, with D possibly being TRBD1 (5 bases). Trimming pared 0 bases from V and 13 bases from J, leaving 13 bases between. In germline, CDR1 is SGDLS, CDR2 YYNGEE. The CDR3 runs 13 residues.

This chain joins TRBV5-1 and TRBJ1-5; 10 positions agree with TRBD1. Unmatched junction bases numbered 3, after V lost 0 bases and J lost 6 bases. There are 15 residues in the CDR3. Germline V lookup: CDR1 SGHRS, CDR2 YFSETQ. For the CDR3, the DNA is TGCGCCAGCAGCTTGGAGGGACAGGGGACTCAGCCCCAGCATTTT. Encoded protein: CASSLEGQGTQPQHF.

This clone occurred a few times. The chain links TRBV28 to TRBJ1-2; TRBD1 might be the D (5 bases). Trimming shortened V by 11 bases and J by 3 bases, and 13 bases separated the two germline ends. CDR3 length: 12 residues. Germline-derived CDR1 and CDR2 are MDHEN and SYDVKM. CDR3 protein: CAVGGTDYGYTF. The DNA for the CDR3 is TGTGCCGTCGGGGGTACCGACTATGGCTACACCTTC.

The chain carries TRBV6-1 and TRBJ2-1; D remains unclear. The CDR3 consists of 15 residues. The V end was cut by 7 bases, the J end by 6 bases, with 19 bases between. Germline values: CDR1 MNHNS, CDR2 SASEGT. The CDR3 spells CASTRLEYGSNEQFF. Written as DNA, the CDR3 is TGTGCCAGCACTCGTCTAGAGTACGGTAGCAATGAGCAGTTCTTC.

The chain carries TRBV7-3 and TRBJ2-1; TRBD1 or TRBD2 may be the D gene (5 bases each). The CDR3 covers 13 residues. Germline V CDR1 and CDR2: SGHTA, FQGTGA. V was clipped by 1 base and J by 10 bases, with 11 bases between them. CDR3 sequence reads: CASSLRWGGEQFF. For the CDR3, the DNA is TGTGCCAGCAGCTTAAGGTGGGGCGGGGAGCAGTTCTTC.

The chain combines TRBV25-1 with TRBJ2-2, with 15 bases that match TRBD2. Germline trimming cut 5 bases from V and 6 bases from J; bases unmatched to any gene: 7. The germline gives CDR1 MGHDK, CDR2 SYGVNS. CDR3 length equals 17 residues. The DNA of the CDR3 is TGTGCCAGCAGTACGGGACTAGCGGGGGGAGGAGCCGGGGAGCTGTTTTTT. Translation: CASSTGLAGGGAGELFF.

J is TRBJ2-6 and V is TRBV5-1; TRBD2 is a possible D gene (7 bases). The CDR3 runs 16 residues. Germline V CDR1 and CDR2: SGHRS, YFSETQ. The V end was cut by 4 bases, the J end by 1 base, with 12 bases between. CDR3 protein: CASSTEGGSGANVLTF. The CDR3 DNA sequence: TGCGCCAGCAGCACAGAGGGGGGGTCTGGGGCCAACGTCCTGACTTTC.

The chain combines TRBV19 with TRBJ2-2; D uncertain. This CDR3 contains 14 residues. V was pared by 6 bases and J by 5 bases, with 13 bases between. In germline, CDR1 is LNHDA, CDR2 SQIVND (reference sequence). The CDR3 DNA reads as TGTGCCAGTAGCCCTAGACGGTATACCGGGGAGCTGTTTTTT. The encoded protein is CASSPRRYTGELFF.

The genes are TRBV2 and TRBJ1-2; D is undetermined. Trimming stripped 2 bases from V and 8 bases from J, with 15 bases between. CDR1 is SNHLY and CDR2 is FYNNEI in the germline V gene. The CDR3 length is 14 residues. CDR3 nucleotides: TGTGCCAGCAGTGAAAATCCGAACGCCCTGGGCTACACCTTC. Translated: CASSENPNALGYTF.

CDR3 sequence: CASSPGLLNEKLFF. In nucleotides, the CDR3 is TGTGCCAGCAGCCCCGGACTCCTTAATGAAAAACTGTTTTTT. The chain uses TRBV7-9 and TRBJ1-4; D is undetermined. CDR1 and CDR2 from the germline V gene are SEHNR and FQNEAQ (reference sequence). Deletions cut 5 bases from V and 4 bases from J, with 11 bases between. The CDR3 sequence is 14 residues long.